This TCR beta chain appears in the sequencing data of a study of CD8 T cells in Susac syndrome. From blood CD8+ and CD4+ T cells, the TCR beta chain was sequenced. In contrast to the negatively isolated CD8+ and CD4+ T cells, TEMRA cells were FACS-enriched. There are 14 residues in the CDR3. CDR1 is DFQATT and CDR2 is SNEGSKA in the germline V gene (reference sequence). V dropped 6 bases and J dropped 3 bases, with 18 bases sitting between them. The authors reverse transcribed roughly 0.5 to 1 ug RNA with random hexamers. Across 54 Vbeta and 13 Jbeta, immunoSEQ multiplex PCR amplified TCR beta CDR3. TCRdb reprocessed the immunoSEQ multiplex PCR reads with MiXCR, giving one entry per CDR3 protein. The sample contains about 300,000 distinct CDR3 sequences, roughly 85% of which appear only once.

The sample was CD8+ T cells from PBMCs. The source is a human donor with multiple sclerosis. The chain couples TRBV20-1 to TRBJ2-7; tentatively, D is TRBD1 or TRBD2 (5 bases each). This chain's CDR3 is CSAPGPGVLYEQYF. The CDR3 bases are TGCAGTGCCCCAGGGCCCGGGGTGCTCTACGAGCAGTACTTC.